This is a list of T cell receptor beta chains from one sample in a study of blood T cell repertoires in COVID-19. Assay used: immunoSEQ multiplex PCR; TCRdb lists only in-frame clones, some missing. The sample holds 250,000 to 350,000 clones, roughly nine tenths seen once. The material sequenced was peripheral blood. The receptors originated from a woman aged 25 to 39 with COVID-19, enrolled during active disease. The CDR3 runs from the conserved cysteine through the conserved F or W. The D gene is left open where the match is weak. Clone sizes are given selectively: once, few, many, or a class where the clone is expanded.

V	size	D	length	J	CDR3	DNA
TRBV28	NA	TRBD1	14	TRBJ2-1	CASSTYTGDGGQFF	TGTGCCAGCAGTACCTACACAGGGGACGGCGGGCAGTTCTTC
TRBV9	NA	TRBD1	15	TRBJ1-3	CASSAAGTGGNTIYF	TGTGCCAGCAGCGCAGCCGGGACAGGTGGAAACACCATATATTTT
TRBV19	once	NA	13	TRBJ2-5	CASSTTGLETQYF	TGTGCCAGTAGTACGACGGGACTTGAGACCCAGTACTTC
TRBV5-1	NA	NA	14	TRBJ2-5	CASSLGAAQETQYF	TGCGCCAGCAGCTTGGGGGCAGCCCAAGAGACCCAGTACTTC
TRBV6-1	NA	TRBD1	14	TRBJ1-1	CASSEKRDREWAFF	TGTGCCAGCAGTGAAAAGCGGGACAGGGAGTGGGCTTTCTTT
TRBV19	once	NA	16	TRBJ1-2	CASSPGTGYEVYGYTF	TGTGCCAGTAGCCCCGGTACAGGGTATGAGGTCTATGGCTACACCTTC
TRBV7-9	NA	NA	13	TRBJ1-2	CASSLPTTGGYTF	TGTGCCAGCAGCTTACCTACCACGGGAGGCTACACCTTC
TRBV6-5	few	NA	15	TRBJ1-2	CASRYTSTGNYGYTF	TGTGCCAGCAGATATACGTCGACGGGGAACTATGGCTACACCTTC
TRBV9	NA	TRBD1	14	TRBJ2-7	CASSVGQGANEQYF	TGTGCCAGCAGCGTGGGACAGGGGGCAAATGAGCAGTACTTC
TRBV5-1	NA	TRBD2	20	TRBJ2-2	CASSLRASASGTENTGELFF	TGCGCCAGCAGCTTGAGGGCCTCGGCTAGCGGGACGGAGAACACCGGGGAGCTGTTTTTT
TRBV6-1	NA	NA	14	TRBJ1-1	CASSDPSKNTEAFF	TGTGCCAGCAGTGACCCATCCAAGAACACTGAAGCTTTCTTT
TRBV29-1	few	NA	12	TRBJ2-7	CSVEDREVGQYF	TGCAGCGTTGAAGACAGGGAAGTAGGGCAGTACTTC
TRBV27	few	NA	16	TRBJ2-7	CASSLALADSSYEQYF	TGTGCCAGCAGTTTAGCGCTAGCGGACAGCTCCTACGAGCAGTACTTC
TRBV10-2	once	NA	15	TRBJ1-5	CASSESVGTHQPQHF	TGCGCCAGCAGTGAGTCGGTGGGGACACATCAGCCCCAGCATTTT
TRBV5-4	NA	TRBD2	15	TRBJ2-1	CASSLAGLAGAEQFF	TGTGCCAGCAGCTTGGCCGGGCTAGCGGGAGCTGAGCAGTTCTTC
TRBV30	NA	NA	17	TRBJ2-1	CAWSVFLGTRESGEQFF	TGTGCCTGGAGTGTATTTTTAGGGACACGGGAATCGGGGGAGCAGTTCTTC
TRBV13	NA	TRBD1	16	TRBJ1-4	CASSVGQGRIGEKLFF	TGTGCCAGCAGTGTTGGACAGGGTCGAATTGGTGAAAAACTGTTTTTT
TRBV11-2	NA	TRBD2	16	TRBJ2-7	CASSFSPLAGGGEQYF	TGTGCCAGCAGCTTCTCCCCCTTAGCGGGAGGAGGCGAGCAGTACTTC
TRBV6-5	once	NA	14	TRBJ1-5	CASKPTQGNQPQHF	TGTGCCAGTAAACCAACCCAGGGCAATCAGCCCCAGCATTTT
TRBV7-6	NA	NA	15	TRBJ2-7	CASSLESSSTYEQYF	TGTGCCAGCAGCTTAGAATCCAGTTCCACCTACGAGCAGTACTTC
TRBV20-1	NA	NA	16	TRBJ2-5	CSASKHSTGRAETQYF	TGCAGTGCTAGTAAACACTCGACCGGGAGAGCAGAGACCCAGTACTTC
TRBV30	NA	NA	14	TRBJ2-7	CAWSRWARDYEQYF	TGTGCCTGGAGTCGGTGGGCCAGGGACTACGAGCAGTACTTC
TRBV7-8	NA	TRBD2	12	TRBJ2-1	CASSREGRLEFF	TGTGCCAGCAGCCGGGAGGGCCGTCTGGAGTTCTTC
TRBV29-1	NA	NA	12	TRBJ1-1	CSVDRVNTEAFF	TGCAGCGTTGACAGGGTGAACACTGAAGCTTTCTTT
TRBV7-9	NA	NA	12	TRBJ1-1	CASSSWNTEAFF	TGTGCCAGCAGCTCATGGAACACTGAAGCTTTCTTT
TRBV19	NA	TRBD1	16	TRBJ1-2	CASSIAGQGFRYGYTF	TGTGCCAGTAGTATAGCGGGACAGGGGTTTCGCTATGGCTACACCTTC
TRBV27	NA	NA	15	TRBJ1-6	CASSFLDTYNSPLHF	TGTGCCAGCAGTTTCCTCGACACATATAATTCACCCCTCCACTTT
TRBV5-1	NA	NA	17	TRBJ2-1	CASSLWGGGQSYNEQFF	TGCGCCAGCAGCTTGTGGGGAGGGGGGCAATCCTACAATGAGCAGTTCTTC
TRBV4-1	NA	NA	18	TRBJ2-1	CASSPAGALLSSYNEQFF	TGCGCCAGCAGCCCAGCAGGGGCCCTTCTCTCCTCCTACAATGAGCAGTTCTTC
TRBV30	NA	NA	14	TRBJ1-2	CAWSTDRTNYGYTF	TGTGCCTGGAGTACCGACAGAACTAACTATGGCTACACCTTC
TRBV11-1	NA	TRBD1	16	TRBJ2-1	CASSLPPTGVHNEQFF	TGTGCCAGCAGCTTACCCCCGACAGGGGTGCACAATGAGCAGTTCTTC
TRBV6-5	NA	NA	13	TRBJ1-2	CASTGSANYGYTF	TGTGCCAGCACAGGATCAGCTAACTATGGCTACACCTTC
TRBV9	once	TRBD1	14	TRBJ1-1	CASSETGGYTEAFF	TGTGCCAGCAGCGAGACAGGGGGGTATACTGAAGCTTTCTTT
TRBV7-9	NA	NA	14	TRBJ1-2	CASSLATENYGYTF	TGTGCCAGCAGCTTAGCCACAGAGAACTATGGCTACACCTTC
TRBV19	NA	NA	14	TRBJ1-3	CASSIQGAGNTIYF	TGTGCCAGTAGTATACAAGGGGCTGGAAACACCATATATTTT
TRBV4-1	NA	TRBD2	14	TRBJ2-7	CASSQLAGAYEQYF	TGCGCCAGCAGCCAATTAGCGGGTGCCTACGAGCAGTACTTC
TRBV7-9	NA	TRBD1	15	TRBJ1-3	CASSFGQGDGNTIYF	TGTGCCAGCAGCTTCGGACAGGGGGATGGAAACACCATATATTTT
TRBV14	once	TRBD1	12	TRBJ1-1	CASSRGTVEAFF	TGTGCCAGCAGCCGCGGGACAGTTGAAGCTTTCTTT
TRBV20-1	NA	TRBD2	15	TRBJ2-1	CSVSRTSGRYNEQFF	TGCAGTGTTAGTCGGACTAGCGGGAGGTATAATGAGCAGTTCTTC
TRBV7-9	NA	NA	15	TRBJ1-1	CASSLYTGWNTEAFF	TGTGCCAGCAGCTTATACACAGGATGGAACACTGAAGCTTTCTTT
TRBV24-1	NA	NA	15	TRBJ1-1	CATSDSPDLNTEAFF	TGTGCCACCAGTGATTCGCCAGACTTAAACACTGAAGCTTTCTTT
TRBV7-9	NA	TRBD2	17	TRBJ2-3	CASSPLTSGRATDTQYF	TGTGCCAGCAGCCCCCTGACTAGCGGGAGGGCGACAGATACGCAGTATTTT
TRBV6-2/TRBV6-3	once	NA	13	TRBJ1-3	CASTPGLGNTIYF	TGTGCCAGCACCCCGGGACTTGGAAACACCATATATTTT
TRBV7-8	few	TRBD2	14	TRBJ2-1	CASTLAGVYNEQFF	TGTGCCAGCACACTAGCGGGGGTTTACAATGAGCAGTTCTTC
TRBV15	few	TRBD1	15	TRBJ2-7	CATSRGGQASYEQYF	TGTGCCACCAGCAGAGGGGGACAGGCCTCCTACGAGCAGTACTTC
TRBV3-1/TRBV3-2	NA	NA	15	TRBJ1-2	CASSQEAGGRYGYTF	TGTGCCAGCAGCCAAGAGGCGGGCGGTAGATATGGCTACACCTTC
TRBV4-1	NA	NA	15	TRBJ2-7	CASSQEQGTTYEQYF	TGCGCCAGCAGCCAAGAACAGGGAACCACCTACGAGCAGTACTTC
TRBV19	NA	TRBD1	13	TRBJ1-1	CASSLPGTGEAFF	TGTGCCAGTAGTCTACCTGGGACAGGTGAAGCTTTCTTT
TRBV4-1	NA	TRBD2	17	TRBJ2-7	CASSQETVAGGFREQYF	TGCGCCAGCAGCCAAGAGACGGTAGCGGGAGGGTTCAGGGAGCAGTACTTC
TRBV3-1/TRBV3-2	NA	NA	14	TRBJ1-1	CASSQVGDDTEAFF	TGTGCCAGCAGCCAAGTAGGGGATGACACCGAAGCTTTCTTT
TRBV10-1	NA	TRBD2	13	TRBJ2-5	CASSSGLAGHQYF	TGCGCCAGCAGCTCCGGACTAGCGGGCCACCAGTACTTC
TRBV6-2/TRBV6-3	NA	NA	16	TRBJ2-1	CASSTTLALTYNEQFF	TGTGCCAGCAGCACAACCTTAGCGTTAACCTACAATGAGCAGTTCTTC
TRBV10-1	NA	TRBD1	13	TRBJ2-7	CASSRDRTYEQYF	TGCGCCAGCAGTAGGGACAGGACCTACGAGCAGTACTTC
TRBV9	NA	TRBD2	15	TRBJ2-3	CASSRTSVTADTQYF	TGTGCCAGCAGCAGGACTAGCGTTACGGCAGATACGCAGTATTTT
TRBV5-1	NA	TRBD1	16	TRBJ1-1	CASSRTRTGENTEAFF	TGCGCCAGCAGCAGAACCCGGACAGGAGAGAACACTGAAGCTTTCTTT
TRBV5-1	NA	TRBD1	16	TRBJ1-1	CASSLDGQDLNTEAFF	TGCGCCAGCAGCTTGGATGGACAGGACCTGAACACTGAAGCTTTCTTT